The rows below give T cell receptor beta chains drawn from one sample of a study of glioma-infiltrating T cells. TCRdb independently ran MiXCR on the multiplex PCR reads; one entry per CDR3 protein. The table includes about 200,000 distinct CDR3 sequences, approximately 30% detected once. Specimen: glioma tissue, nonneoplastic brain tissue, or PBMCs (not recorded which). These receptors were taken from a human donor with low-grade glioma or glioblastoma, undergoing nonglioma brain surgery, or in good health (not recorded which). Both conserved end residues are trimmed from each CDR3. Each record gives: J gene, V gene, CDR3 protein.

>TRBJ2-5|TRBV27
ASSPMSGSVTQY
>TRBJ2-7|TRBV7-9
ASSSGQGANEQY
>TRBJ1-1|TRBV29-1
SVVPTNTEAF
>TRBJ2-5|TRBV12-3/TRBV12-4
ASSPGQGLQETQY
>TRBJ1-5|TRBV27
ARSDNQPQN
>TRBJ1-2|TRBV3-1
ASSVPGQAGYGYT
>TRBJ2-7|TRBV20-1
SVGVAAADEQY
>TRBJ2-1|TRBV5-5
ASSSRPLGDEQF
>TRBJ2-1|TRBV19
ASSIFSTTWNEQF
>TRBJ2-7|TRBV4-3
ASSQGFQAGPYEQY
>TRBJ1-5|TRBV28
ASTVGVGLMGGQH
>TRBJ2-5|TRBV28
ASSFRPQETQY
>TRBJ2-7|TRBV29-1
SVEWTGRYEQY
>TRBJ1-2|TRBV4-3
TSSEGTGDYGYT
>TRBJ2-1|TRBV24-1
STSDRDRGVNGQF
>TRBJ1-4|TRBV28
ASSSQKGKGFGEKLF
>TRBJ2-2|TRBV3-1
ASSHVTVTGELF
>TRBJ2-7|TRBV27
ASSLPGDRGYEQY
>TRBJ1-5|TRBV19
ASIATGTGGINQPQH
>TRBJ2-3|TRBV5-4
ASSFLGRRTDTQY
>TRBJ2-7|TRBV29-1
SVEGRDRAHEQY
>TRBJ2-2|TRBV24-1
ATSDHDSNTGELF
>TRBJ2-1|TRBV12-3/TRBV12-4
ASSPGLAANNEQF
>TRBJ1-1|TRBV6-6
ASSYIGAGDTEAF
>TRBJ1-1|TRBV20-1
SARDQGQNTEAF
>TRBJ1-5|TRBV6-2/TRBV6-3
ASSYSSVRQPQH
>TRBJ1-6|TRBV20-1
SARSWWGPLH
>TRBJ2-7|TRBV6-5
ASSWRAGGHYEQY
>TRBJ2-7|TRBV29-1
SVGGTGFEQY
>TRBJ1-1|TRBV12-3/TRBV12-4
ASSPTGQRGEAF
>TRBJ2-7|TRBV7-2
ASSLGGGSNSYEQY
>TRBJ2-3|TRBV27
ASSDPGLAGPTDTQY
>TRBJ1-1|TRBV6-2/TRBV6-3
ASSYSKRRRANTEAF
>TRBJ1-2|TRBV3-1
ASSLTGGIGYT
>TRBJ1-2|TRBV5-1
ASSLVSGGESGGYT
>TRBJ2-3|TRBV20-1
SASLAGVKDTQY
>TRBJ1-5|TRBV28
ASRSADRDNRPQH
>TRBJ2-7|TRBV11-2
ASILGQGGIYEQY
>TRBJ2-3|TRBV12-3/TRBV12-4
ASTDQTGDTQY
>TRBJ1-5|TRBV12-3/TRBV12-4
DSSHSLAQH
>TRBJ2-3|TRBV4-2
ASSREAGGPTDTQY
>TRBJ2-1|TRBV30
AWTGTLSPYNEQF
>TRBJ1-2|TRBV28
ASSLGQHYGYT
>TRBJ2-5|TRBV28
ASSLVGGGRETQY
>TRBJ1-1|TRBV30
AWSGETGGPNTEAF
>TRBJ1-5|TRBV6-2/TRBV6-3
VSSSPGGYSNQPQH
>TRBJ2-7|TRBV18
ASSPVLADYSYEQY